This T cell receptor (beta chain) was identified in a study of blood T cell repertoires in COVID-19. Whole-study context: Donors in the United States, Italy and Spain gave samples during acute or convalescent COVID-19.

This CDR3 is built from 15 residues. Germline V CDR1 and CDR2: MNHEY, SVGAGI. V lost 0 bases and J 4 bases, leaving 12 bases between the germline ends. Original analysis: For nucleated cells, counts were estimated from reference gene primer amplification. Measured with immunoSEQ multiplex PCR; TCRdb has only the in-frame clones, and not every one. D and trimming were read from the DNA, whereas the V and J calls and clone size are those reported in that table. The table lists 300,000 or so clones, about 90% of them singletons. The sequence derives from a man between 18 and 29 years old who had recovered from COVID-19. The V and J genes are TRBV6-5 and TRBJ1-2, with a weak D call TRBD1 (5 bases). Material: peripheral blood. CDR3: CASSYSITGPYGYTF. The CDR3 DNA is TGTGCCAGCAGTTACTCGATAACAGGCCCCTATGGCTACACCTTC.